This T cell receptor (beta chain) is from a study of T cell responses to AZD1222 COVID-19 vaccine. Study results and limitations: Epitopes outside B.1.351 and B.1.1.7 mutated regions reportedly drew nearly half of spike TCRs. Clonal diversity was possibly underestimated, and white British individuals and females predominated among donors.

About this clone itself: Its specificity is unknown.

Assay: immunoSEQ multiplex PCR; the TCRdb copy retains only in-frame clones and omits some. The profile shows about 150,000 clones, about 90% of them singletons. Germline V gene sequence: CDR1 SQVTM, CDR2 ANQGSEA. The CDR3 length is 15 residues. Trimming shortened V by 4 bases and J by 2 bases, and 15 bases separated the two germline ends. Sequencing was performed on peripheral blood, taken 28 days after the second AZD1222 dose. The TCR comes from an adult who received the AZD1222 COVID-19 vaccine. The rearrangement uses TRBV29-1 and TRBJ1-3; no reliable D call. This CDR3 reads CSVGEPQPTGNTIYF. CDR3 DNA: TGCAGCGTTGGGGAGCCGCAGCCAACTGGAAACACCATATATTTT.